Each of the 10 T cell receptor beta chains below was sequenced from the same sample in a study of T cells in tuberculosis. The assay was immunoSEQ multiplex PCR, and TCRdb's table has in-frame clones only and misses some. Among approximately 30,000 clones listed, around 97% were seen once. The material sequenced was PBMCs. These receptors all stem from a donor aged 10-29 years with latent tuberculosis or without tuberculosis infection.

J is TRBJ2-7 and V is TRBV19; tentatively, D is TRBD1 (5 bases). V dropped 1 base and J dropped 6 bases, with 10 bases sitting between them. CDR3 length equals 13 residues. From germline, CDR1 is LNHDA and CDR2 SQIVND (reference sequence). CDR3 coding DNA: TGTGCCAGTAGTATAGTTGGGGCCCTCGAGCAGTACTTC. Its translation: CASSIVGALEQYF.

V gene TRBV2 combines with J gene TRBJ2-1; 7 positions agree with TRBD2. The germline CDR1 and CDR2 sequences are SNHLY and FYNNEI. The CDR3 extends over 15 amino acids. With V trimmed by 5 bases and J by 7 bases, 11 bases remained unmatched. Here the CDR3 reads CASSYQRDMVNEQFF. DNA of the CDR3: TGTGCCAGCAGTTACCAGCGGGATATGGTAAATGAGCAGTTCTTC.

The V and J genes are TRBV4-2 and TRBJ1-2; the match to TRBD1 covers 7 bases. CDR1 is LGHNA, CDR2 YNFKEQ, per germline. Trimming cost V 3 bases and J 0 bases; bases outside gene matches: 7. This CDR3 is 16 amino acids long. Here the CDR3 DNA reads TGTGCCAGCAGCCAGGTCCTTACAGGGGCTAACTATGGCTACACCTTC. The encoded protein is CASSQVLTGANYGYTF.

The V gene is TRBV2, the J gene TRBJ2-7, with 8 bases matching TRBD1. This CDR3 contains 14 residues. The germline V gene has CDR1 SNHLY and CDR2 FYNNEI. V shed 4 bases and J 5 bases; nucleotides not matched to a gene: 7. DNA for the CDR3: TGTGCCAGCAGTGGTCGGACAGGGTTCAACGAGCAGTACTTC. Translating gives CASSGRTGFNEQYF. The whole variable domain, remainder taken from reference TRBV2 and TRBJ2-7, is EPEVTQTPSHQVTQMGQEVILRCVPISNHLYFYWYRQILGQKVEFLVSFYNNEISEKSEIFDDQFSVERPDGSNFTLKIRSTKLEDSAMYFCASSGRTGFNEQYFGPGTRLTVT.

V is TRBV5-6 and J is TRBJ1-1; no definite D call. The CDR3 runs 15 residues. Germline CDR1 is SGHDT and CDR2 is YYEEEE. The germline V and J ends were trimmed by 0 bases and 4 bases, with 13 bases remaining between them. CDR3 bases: TGTGCCAGCAGCTTGGTGTTCTGGGCAAGCACTGAAGCTTTCTTT. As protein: CASSLVFWASTEAFF.

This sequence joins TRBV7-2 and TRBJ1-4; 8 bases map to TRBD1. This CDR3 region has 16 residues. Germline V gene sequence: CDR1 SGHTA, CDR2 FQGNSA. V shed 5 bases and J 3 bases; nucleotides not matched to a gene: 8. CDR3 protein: CASSPTGAAANEKLFF. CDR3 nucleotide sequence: TGTGCCAGCAGCCCGACAGGGGCTGCAGCTAATGAAAAACTGTTTTTT.

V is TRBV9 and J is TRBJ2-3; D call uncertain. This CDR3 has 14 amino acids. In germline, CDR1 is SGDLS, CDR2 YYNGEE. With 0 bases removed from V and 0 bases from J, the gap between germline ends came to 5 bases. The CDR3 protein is CASSVGTSTDTQYF. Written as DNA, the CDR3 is TGTGCCAGCAGCGTAGGAACTAGCACAGATACGCAGTATTTT.

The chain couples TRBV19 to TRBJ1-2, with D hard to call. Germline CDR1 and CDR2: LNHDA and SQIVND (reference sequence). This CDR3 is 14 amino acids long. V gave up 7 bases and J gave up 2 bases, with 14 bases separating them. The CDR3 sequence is CASTRQGLNYGYTF. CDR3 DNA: TGTGCCAGTACCAGACAAGGCCTAAACTATGGCTACACCTTC. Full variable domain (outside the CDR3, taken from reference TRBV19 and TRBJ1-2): DGGITQSPKYLFRKEGQNVTLSCEQNLNHDAMYWYRQDPGQGLRLIYYSQIVNDFQKGDIAEGYSVSREKKESFPLTVTSAQKNPTAFYLCASTRQGLNYGYTFGSGTRLTVV.

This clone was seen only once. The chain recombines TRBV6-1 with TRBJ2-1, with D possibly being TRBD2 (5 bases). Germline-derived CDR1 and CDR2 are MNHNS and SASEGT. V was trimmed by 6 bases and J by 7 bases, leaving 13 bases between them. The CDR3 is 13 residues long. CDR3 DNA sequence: TGTGCCAGCAGCGACCGGGGTGGGAATGAGCAGTTCTTC. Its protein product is CASSDRGGNEQFF.

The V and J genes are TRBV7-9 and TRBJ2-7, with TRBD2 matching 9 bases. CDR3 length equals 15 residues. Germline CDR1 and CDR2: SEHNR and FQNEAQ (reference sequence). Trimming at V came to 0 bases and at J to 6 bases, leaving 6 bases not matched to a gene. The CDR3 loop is CASSLAGREGREQYF. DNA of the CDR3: TGTGCCAGCAGCTTAGCCGGGCGGGAGGGCCGCGAGCAGTACTTC.